One sample yielded the 6 T cell receptor beta chains listed below, sequenced in a study of T cell responses to AZD1222 COVID-19 vaccine. The table came from immunoSEQ multiplex PCR; TCRdb's copy has only in-frame clones and leaves some out. This table holds about 120,000 clones, over 75% found once. Specimen: peripheral blood, collected on day 0 of AZD1222 vaccination. Receptor source: an adult in good health.

V gene TRBV21-1 combines with J gene TRBJ2-7; the table's D call of TRBD1 was not tested on the DNA. TRBV21-1 is classified as a pseudogene. This CDR3 is built from 14 residues. CDR3 region: CASSKVGATYEQYF. The CDR3 DNA is TGTGCCAGCAGCAAAGTAGGGGCGACCTACGAGCAGTACTTC.

The chain combines TRBV5-4 with TRBJ1-1, with 10 bases that match TRBD1. Trimming removed 4 bases from V and 11 bases from J; junction bases left unmatched: 5. The CDR3 sequence is 12 residues long. Germline CDR1 reads SGHNT; CDR2 reads YYREEE (reference sequence). CDR3 amino acids: CASSPGQGWAFF. DNA for the CDR3: TGTGCCAGCAGCCCGGGACAGGGGTGGGCTTTCTTT. Full variable domain (missing parts from reference TRBV5-4 and TRBJ1-1): ETGVTQSPTHLIKTRGQQVTLRCSSQSGHNTVSWYQQALGQGPQFIFQYYREEENGRGNFPPRFSGLQFPNYSSELNVNALELDDSALYLCASSPGQGWAFFGQGTRLTVV.

The chain employs TRBV5-6 and TRBJ2-4; D gene ambiguous. The CDR3 is made up of 14 amino acids. Germline CDR1 and CDR2: SGHDT and YYEEEE. The V end lost 0 bases, the J end lost 0 bases, and 4 bases lay between the germline ends. This chain's CDR3 is CASSLGIAKNIQYF. The CDR3 DNA is TGTGCCAGCAGCTTGGGGATAGCCAAAAACATTCAGTACTTC.

The rearrangement uses TRBV6-1 and TRBJ1-6; a weak D match, TRBD1 (5 bases). CDR1 and CDR2 (germline): MNHNS, SASEGT. V lost 3 bases and J 7 bases, leaving 13 bases between the germline ends. This CDR3 region has 15 residues. CDR3 sequence reads: CASSDGQGANSPLHF. The CDR3 nucleotides are TGTGCCAGCAGTGATGGGCAGGGTGCGAATTCACCCCTCCACTTT.

This clone was found once. This chain uses TRBV12-3 or TRBV12-4 with TRBJ1-1, with D unresolved. V was pared by 2 bases and J by 4 bases, with 8 bases between. The CDR3 contains 13 residues. The CDR3 nucleotides are TGTGCCAGCAGTTTACTTAGAGCCACTGAAGCTTTCTTT. Encoded protein: CASSLLRATEAFF.

V gene TRBV5-6 combines with J gene TRBJ1-5, with 9 bases aligning to TRBD1. The junction had 1 base not matched to a gene; V was cut back by 2 bases and J by 4 bases. The CDR3 length is 14 residues. The V gene's germline CDR1 is SGHDT and CDR2 YYEEEE. Written as DNA, the CDR3 is TGTGCCAGCAGCTTACAGGGGGCTAATCAGCCCCAGCATTTT. Amino acid sequence: CASSLQGANQPQHF.